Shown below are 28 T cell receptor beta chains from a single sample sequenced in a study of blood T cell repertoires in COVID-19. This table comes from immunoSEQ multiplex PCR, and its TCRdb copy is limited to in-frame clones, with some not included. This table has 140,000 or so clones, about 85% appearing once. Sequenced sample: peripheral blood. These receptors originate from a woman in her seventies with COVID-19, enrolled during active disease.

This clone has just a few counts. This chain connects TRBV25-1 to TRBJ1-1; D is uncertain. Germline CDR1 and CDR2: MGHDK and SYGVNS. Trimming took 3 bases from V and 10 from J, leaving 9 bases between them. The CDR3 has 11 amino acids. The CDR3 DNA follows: TGTGCCAGCAGTGAGGGGAGAGGAGCTTTCTTT. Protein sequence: CASSEGRGAFF.

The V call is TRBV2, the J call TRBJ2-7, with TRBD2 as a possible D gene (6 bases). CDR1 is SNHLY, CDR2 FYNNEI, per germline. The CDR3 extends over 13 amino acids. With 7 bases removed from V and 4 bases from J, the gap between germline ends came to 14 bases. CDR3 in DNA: TGTGCCAGCACGGTGGGGGGTGTGTACGAGCAGTACTTC. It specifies CASTVGGVYEQYF.

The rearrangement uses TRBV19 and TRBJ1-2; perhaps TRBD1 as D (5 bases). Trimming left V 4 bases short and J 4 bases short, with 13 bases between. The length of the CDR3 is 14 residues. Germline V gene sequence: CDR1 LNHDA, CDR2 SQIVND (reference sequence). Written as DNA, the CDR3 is TGTGCCAGTAGTACTTACCAGGGTACCTATGGCTACACCTTC. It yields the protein CASSTYQGTYGYTF. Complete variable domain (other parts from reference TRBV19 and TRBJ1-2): DGGITQSPKYLFRKEGQNVTLSCEQNLNHDAMYWYRQDPGQGLRLIYYSQIVNDFQKGDIAEGYSVSREKKESFPLTVTSAQKNPTAFYLCASSTYQGTYGYTFGSGTRLTVV.

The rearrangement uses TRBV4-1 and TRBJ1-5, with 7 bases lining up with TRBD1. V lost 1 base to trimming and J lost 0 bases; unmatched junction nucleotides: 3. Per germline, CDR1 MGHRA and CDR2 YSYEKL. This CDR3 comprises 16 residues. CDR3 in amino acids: CASSQAWDSSNQPQHF. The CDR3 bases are TGCGCCAGCAGCCAAGCGTGGGACAGTAGCAATCAGCCCCAGCATTTT.

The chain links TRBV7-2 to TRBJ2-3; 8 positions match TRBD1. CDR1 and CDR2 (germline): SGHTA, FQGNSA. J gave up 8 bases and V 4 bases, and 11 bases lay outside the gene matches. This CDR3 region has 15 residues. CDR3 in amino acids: CASSSTQGVTGTQYF. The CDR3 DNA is TGTGCCAGCAGCTCGACACAGGGGGTAACGGGTACGCAGTATTTT.

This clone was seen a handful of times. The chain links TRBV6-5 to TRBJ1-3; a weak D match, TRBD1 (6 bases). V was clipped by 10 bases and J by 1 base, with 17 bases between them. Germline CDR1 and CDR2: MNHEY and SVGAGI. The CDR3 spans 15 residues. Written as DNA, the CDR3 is TGTGCCACGGGGGGCAGGGTGAATTCTGGAAACACCATATATTTT. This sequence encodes CATGGRVNSGNTIYF.

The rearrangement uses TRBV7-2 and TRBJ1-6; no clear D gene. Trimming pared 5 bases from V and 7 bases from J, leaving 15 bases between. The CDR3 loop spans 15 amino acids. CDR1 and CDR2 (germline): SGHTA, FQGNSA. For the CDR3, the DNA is TGTGCCAGCAGCGGAGGAGGCAGGTTGAATTCACCCCTCCACTTT. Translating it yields CASSGGGRLNSPLHF.

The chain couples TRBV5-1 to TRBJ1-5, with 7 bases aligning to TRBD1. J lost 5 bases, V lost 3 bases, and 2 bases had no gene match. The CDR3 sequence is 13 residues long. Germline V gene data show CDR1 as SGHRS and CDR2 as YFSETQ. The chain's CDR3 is CASSYDRDQPQHF. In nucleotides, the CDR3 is TGCGCCAGCAGCTACGACAGGGATCAGCCCCAGCATTTT.

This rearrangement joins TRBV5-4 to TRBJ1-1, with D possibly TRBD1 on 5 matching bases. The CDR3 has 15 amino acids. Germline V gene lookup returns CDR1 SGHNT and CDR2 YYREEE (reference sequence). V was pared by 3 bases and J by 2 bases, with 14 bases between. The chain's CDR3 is CASSSSQGLNTEAFF. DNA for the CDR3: TGTGCCAGCAGCTCATCGCAGGGACTCAACACTGAAGCTTTCTTT.

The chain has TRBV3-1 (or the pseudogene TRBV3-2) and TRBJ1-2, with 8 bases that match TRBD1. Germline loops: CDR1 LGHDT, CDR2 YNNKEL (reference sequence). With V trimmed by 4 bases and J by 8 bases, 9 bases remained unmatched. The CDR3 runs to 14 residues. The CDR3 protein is CASSRLQGAGGYTF. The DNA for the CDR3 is TGTGCCAGCAGCCGCTTGCAGGGGGCAGGCGGCTACACCTTC.

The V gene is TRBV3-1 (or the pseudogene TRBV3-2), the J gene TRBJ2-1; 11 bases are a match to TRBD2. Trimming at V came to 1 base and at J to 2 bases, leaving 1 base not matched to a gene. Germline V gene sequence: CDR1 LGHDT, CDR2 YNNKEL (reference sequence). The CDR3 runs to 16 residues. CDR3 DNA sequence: TGTGCCAGCAGCCAAGGTAGCGGGGGGGCCTACAATGAGCAGTTCTTC. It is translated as CASSQGSGGAYNEQFF.

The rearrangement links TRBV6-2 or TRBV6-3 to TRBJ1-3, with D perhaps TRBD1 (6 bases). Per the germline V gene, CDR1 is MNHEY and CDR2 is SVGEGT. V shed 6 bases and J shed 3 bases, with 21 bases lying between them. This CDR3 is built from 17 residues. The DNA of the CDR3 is TGTGCCAGCAGCCGCCCGGGGGGGCTCGACGTTGGAAACACCATATATTTT. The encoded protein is CASSRPGGLDVGNTIYF.

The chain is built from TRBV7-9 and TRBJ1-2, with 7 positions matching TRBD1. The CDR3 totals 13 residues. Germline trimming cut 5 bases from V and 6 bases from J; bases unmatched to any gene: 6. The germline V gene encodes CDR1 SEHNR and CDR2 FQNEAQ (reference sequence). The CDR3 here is CASSRDRRDGYTF. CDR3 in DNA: TGTGCCAGCAGCCGGGACAGAAGGGATGGCTACACCTTC. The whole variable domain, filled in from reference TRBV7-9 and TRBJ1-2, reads DTGVSQNPRHKITKRGQNVTFRCDPISEHNRLYWYRQTLGQGPEFLTYFQNEAQLEKSRLLSDRFSAERPKGSFSTLEIQRTEQGDSAMYLCASSRDRRDGYTFGSGTRLTVV.

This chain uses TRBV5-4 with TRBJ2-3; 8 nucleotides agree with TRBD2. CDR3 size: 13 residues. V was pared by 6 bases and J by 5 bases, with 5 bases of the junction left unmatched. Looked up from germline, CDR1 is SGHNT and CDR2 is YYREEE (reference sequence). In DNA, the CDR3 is TGTGCCAGCACCGGGGGGGATAGAGATACGCAGTATTTT. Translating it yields CASTGGDRDTQYF.

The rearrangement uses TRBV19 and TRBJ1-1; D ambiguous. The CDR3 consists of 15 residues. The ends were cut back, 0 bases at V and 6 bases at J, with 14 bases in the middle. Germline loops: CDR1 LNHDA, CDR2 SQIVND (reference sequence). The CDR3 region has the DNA TGTGCCAGTAGTATAGAGCGGGATGGGTACCCTGAAGCTTTCTTT. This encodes CASSIERDGYPEAFF.

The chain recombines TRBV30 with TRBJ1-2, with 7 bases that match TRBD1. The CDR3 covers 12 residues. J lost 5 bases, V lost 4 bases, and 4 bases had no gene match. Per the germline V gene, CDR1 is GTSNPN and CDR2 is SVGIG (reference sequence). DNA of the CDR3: TGTGCCTGGACCCGGGACAGATATGGCTACACCTTC. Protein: CAWTRDRYGYTF. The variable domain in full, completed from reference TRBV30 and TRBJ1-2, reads SQTIHQWPATLVQPVGSPLSLECTVEGTSNPNLYWYRQAAGRGLQLLFYSVGIGQISSEVPQNLSASRPQDRQFILSSKKLLLSDSGFYLCAWTRDRYGYTFGSGTRLTVV.

The CDR3 protein is CASTRDSNPYNSPLHF. The CDR3 DNA is TGTGCCAGCACCCGGGACAGCAACCCCTATAATTCACCCCTCCACTTT. This chain joins TRBV27 and TRBJ1-6; 7 bases match TRBD1. V shed 7 bases and J 2 bases; nucleotides not matched to a gene: 8. Germline lookup yields CDR1 MNHEY and CDR2 SMNVEV (reference sequence). The CDR3 extends over 16 amino acids.

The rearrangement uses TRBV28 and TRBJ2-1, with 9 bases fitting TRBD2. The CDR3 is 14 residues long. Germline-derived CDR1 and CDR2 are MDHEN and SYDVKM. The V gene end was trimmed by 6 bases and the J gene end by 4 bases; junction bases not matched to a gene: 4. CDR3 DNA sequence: TGTGCCAGCAGGGATAGCGGGGGTTACAATGAGCAGTTCTTC. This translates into CASRDSGGYNEQFF.

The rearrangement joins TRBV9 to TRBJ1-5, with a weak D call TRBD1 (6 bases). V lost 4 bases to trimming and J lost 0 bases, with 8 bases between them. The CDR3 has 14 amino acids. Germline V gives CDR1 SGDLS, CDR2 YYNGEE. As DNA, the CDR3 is TGTGCCAGCAGCCAGGGGCATAGCAATCAGCCCCAGCATTTT. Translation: CASSQGHSNQPQHF. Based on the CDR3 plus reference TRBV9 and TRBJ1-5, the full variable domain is DSGVTQTPKHLITATGQRVTLRCSPRSGDLSVYWYQQSLDQGLQFLIQYYNGEERAKGNILERFSAQQFPDLHSELNLSSLELGDSALYFCASSQGHSNQPQHFGDGTRLSIL.

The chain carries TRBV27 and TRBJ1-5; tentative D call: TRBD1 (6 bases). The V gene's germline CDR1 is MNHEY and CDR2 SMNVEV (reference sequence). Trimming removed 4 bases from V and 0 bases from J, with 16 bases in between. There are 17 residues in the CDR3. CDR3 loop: CASSSGGGQYSNQPQHF. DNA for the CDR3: TGTGCCAGCAGTTCCGGCGGGGGCCAATATAGCAATCAGCCCCAGCATTTT.

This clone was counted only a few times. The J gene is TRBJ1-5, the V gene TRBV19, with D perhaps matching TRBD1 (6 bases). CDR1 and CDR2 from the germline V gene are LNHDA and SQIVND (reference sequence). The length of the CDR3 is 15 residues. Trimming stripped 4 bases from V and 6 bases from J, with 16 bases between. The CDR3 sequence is CASSKPWGQGQPQHF. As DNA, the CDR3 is TGTGCCAGTAGTAAACCCTGGGGGCAGGGTCAGCCCCAGCATTTT.

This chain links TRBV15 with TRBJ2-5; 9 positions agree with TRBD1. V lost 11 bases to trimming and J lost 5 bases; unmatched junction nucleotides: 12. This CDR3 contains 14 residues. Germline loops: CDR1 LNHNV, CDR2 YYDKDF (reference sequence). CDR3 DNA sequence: TGTGCCGCGGGGTCAGGGACAGGGAGTGAGACCCAGTACTTC. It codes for CAAGSGTGSETQYF.

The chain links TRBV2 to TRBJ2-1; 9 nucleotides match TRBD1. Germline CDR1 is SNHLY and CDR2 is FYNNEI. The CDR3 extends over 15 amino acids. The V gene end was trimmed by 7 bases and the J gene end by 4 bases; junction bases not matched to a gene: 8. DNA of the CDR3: TGTGCCAGCAATTGGGACAGGGCGGGATACAATGAGCAGTTCTTC. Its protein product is CASNWDRAGYNEQFF. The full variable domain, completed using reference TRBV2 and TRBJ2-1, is EPEVTQTPSHQVTQMGQEVILRCVPISNHLYFYWYRQILGQKVEFLVSFYNNEISEKSEIFDDQFSVERPDGSNFTLKIRSTKLEDSAMYFCASNWDRAGYNEQFFGPGTRLTVL.

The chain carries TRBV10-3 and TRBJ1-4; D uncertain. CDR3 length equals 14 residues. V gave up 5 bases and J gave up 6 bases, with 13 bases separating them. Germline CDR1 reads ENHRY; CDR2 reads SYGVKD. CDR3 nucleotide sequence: TGTGCCATCAGTCGGGAGTTTCGGGATGAAAAACTGTTTTTT. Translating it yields CAISREFRDEKLFF.

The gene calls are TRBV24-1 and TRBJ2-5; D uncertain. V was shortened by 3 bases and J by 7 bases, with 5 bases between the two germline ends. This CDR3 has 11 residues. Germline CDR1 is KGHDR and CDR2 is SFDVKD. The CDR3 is CATSDPVTQYF. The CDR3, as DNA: TGTGCCACCAGTGATCCCGTGACCCAGTACTTC.

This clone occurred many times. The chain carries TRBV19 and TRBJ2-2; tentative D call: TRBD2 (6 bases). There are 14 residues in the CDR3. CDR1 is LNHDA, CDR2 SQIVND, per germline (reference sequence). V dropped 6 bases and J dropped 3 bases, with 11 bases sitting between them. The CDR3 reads CASRAAGYTGELFF. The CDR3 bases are TGTGCCAGTAGGGCGGCGGGGTACACCGGGGAGCTGTTTTTT. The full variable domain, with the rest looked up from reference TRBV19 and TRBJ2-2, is DGGITQSPKYLFRKEGQNVTLSCEQNLNHDAMYWYRQDPGQGLRLIYYSQIVNDFQKGDIAEGYSVSREKKESFPLTVTSAQKNPTAFYLCASRAAGYTGELFFGEGSRLTVL.

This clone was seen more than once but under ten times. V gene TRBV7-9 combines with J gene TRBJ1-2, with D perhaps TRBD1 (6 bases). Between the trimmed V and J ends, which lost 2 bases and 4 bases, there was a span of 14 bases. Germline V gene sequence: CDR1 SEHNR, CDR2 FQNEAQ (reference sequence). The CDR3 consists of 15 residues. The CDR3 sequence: CASSLSDRILYGYTF. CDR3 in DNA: TGTGCCAGCAGCTTATCTGACAGGATACTCTATGGCTACACCTTC. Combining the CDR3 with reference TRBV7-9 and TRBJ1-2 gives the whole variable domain DTGVSQNPRHKITKRGQNVTFRCDPISEHNRLYWYRQTLGQGPEFLTYFQNEAQLEKSRLLSDRFSAERPKGSFSTLEIQRTEQGDSAMYLCASSLSDRILYGYTFGSGTRLTVV.

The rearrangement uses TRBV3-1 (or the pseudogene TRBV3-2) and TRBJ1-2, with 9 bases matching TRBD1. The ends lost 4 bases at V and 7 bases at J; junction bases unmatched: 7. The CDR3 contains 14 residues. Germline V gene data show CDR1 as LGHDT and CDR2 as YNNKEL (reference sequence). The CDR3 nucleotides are TGTGCCAGCAGCCGAGGGGACAGGGCCTTTGGCTACACCTTC. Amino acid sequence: CASSRGDRAFGYTF.